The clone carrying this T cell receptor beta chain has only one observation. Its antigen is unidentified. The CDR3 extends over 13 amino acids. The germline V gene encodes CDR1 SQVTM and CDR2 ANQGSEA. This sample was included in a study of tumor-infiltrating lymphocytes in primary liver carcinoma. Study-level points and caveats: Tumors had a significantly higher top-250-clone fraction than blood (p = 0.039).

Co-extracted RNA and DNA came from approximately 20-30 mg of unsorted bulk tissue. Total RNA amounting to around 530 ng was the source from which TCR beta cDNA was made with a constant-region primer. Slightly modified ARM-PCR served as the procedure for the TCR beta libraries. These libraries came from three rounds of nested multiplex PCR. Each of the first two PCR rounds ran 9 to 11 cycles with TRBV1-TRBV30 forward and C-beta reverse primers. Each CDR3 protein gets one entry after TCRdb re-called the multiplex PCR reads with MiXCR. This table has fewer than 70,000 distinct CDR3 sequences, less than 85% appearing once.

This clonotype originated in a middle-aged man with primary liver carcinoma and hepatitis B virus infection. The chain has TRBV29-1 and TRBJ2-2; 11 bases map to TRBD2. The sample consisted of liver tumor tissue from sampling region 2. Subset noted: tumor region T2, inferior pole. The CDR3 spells CNVRTSGTGELFF. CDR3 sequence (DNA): TGCAATGTAAGGACTAGCGGGACCGGGGAGCTGTTTTTT.